The entry below describes one T cell receptor (beta chain). This entry belongs to a study of Ad26.COV2.S vaccination and SARS-CoV-2 variants. TCRdb keeps only in-frame clones here, not all; method: immunoSEQ multiplex PCR. The data contain 320,000 or so clones, 85% to 90% of them singletons. Indicated treatment: around 19 received Ad26.COV2.S at low or high dose, single or two shots; several received placebo; per-sample allocation not given. Specimen acquisition occurred on day 63 following the initial vaccine or placebo injection. CDR1 GTSNPN and CDR2 SVGIG come from the germline V gene (reference sequence). After removal of 2 bases from V and 3 bases from J, the junction contained 8 bases not matched to a gene. This CDR3 comprises 15 residues.

The source material was peripheral blood, sampled in a trial of Ad26.COV2.S vaccine versus placebo. This sequence joins TRBV30 and TRBJ2-7; TRBD2 matches at 9 bases. The TCR comes from a person aged 18-60 years who received the Ad26.COV2.S COVID-19 vaccine or a placebo. For the CDR3, the DNA is TGTGCCTGGAGTCGGGCGGGAGGGGTAGGCTACGAGCAGTACGTC. Its protein product is CAWSRAGGVGYEQYV.